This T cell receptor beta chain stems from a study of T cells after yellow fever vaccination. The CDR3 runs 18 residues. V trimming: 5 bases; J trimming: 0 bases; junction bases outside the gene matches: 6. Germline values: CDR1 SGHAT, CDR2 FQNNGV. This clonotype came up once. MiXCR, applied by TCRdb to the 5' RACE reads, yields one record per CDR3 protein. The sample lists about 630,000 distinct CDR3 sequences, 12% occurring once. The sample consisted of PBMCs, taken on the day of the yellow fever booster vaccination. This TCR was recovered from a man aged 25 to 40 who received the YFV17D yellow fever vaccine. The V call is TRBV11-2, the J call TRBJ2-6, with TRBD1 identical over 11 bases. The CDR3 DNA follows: TGTGCCAGCAGCCATGGGGACAGGGGGTACTCTGGGGCCAACGTCCTGACTTTC. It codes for CASSHGDRGYSGANVLTF.